This T cell receptor beta chain derives from a study of OX40 agonist ivuxolimab in advanced cancers. The repertoire was sequenced with immunoSEQ multiplex PCR; TCRdb's copy has only in-frame clones and lacks some. The sample contains approximately 99,000 clones, roughly 94% of which appear only once. Trimming removed 5 bases at V and 5 bases at J, with 10 bases between. Germline V gene sequence: CDR1 KGHSH, CDR2 LQKENI. The CDR3 covers 13 residues. This sequence joins TRBV18 and TRBJ1-5, with D maybe TRBD1 (5 bases). Here the sequenced sample was CD4+ or CD8+ T cells sorted from blood, taken in a trial of the OX40 agonist ivuxolimab. The TCR was taken from an adult with an advanced solid tumor such as melanoma, head and neck, liver or kidney cancer. CDR3 residues: CASSRQRDQPQHF. Written as DNA, the CDR3 is TGTGCCAGCTCAAGACAGAGGGATCAGCCCCAGCATTTT.